The 30 T cell receptor beta chains in this list originate from one sample, sequenced in a study of blood T cell repertoires in COVID-19. The table came from immunoSEQ multiplex PCR; TCRdb's copy has only in-frame clones and leaves some out. This table holds a few hundred thousand clones, approximately 81% found once. Sequencing was performed on PBMCs or T cells enriched from blood (not recorded which). These receptors all come from a woman aged 45 to 65 who had been exposed to COVID-19.

The V gene is TRBV2, the J gene TRBJ2-5, with D possibly matching TRBD2 (6 bases). Per germline, CDR1 SNHLY and CDR2 FYNNEI. The V end was cut by 7 bases, the J end by 2 bases, with 11 bases between. The length of the CDR3 is 13 residues. CDR3 bases: TGTGCCAGCAATCGACTAGGGCAAGAGACCCAGTACTTC. Amino acid sequence: CASNRLGQETQYF. Together with reference TRBV2 and TRBJ2-5, the CDR3 gives the full variable domain: EPEVTQTPSHQVTQMGQEVILRCVPISNHLYFYWYRQILGQKVEFLVSFYNNEISEKSEIFDDQFSVERPDGSNFTLKIRSTKLEDSAMYFCASNRLGQETQYFGPGTRLLVL.

This clone was recorded only once. This chain connects TRBV21-1 to TRBJ1-1; the table's D call of TRBD1 was not tested on the DNA. TRBV21-1 is shown as a pseudogene. The CDR3 extends over 18 amino acids. CDR3 amino acids: CASSTLRQTGTGIAEAFF. The CDR3, as DNA: TGTGCCAGCAGCACCCTACGACAAACCGGGACAGGGATCGCTGAAGCTTTCTTT.

This sequence joins TRBV19 and TRBJ1-5; weak D call: TRBD1 (6 bases). The length of the CDR3 is 15 residues. V lost 0 bases, J lost 4 bases, and 10 bases lay in between. Germline loops: CDR1 LNHDA, CDR2 SQIVND (reference sequence). The CDR3 bases are TGTGCCAGTAGTATAGAGGGGGCAGGGAATCAGCCCCAGCATTTT. It is translated as CASSIEGAGNQPQHF.

This clone was seen just once. Within the sample, other DNA sequences also encode this same CDR3. The V and J genes are TRBV7-3 and TRBJ2-5; 7 nucleotides agree with TRBD2. Losses at the gene ends were 3 bases for V and 2 bases for J; bases not matched to a gene: 6. This CDR3 comprises 15 residues. Germline V lookup: CDR1 SGHTA, CDR2 FQGTGA. The CDR3 here is CASSLGGIGQETQYF. The CDR3 bases are TGTGCCAGCAGCTTGGGGGGGATTGGACAAGAGACCCAGTACTTC.

The chain has TRBV5-1 and TRBJ2-5; the match to TRBD1 covers 9 bases. Unmatched junction bases numbered 3, after V lost 1 base and J lost 2 bases. This CDR3 has 15 residues. CDR1 is SGHRS, CDR2 YFSETQ, per germline. The CDR3 DNA sequence: TGCGCCAGCAGCTTGTGGGGACAGGGACAAGAGACCCAGTACTTC. Its translation is CASSLWGQGQETQYF.

The J gene is TRBJ2-7, the V gene TRBV5-6, with TRBD1 matching 10 bases. Germline trimming cut 5 bases from V and 3 bases from J; bases unmatched to any gene: 20. The CDR3 extends over 19 amino acids. Germline V lookup: CDR1 SGHDT, CDR2 YYEEEE. The CDR3 DNA reads as TGTGCCAGCAGTTACGCCGCGCCGACAGGGGGCATGTATCGCTACGAGCAGTACTTC. It yields the protein CASSYAAPTGGMYRYEQYF. The full variable domain, rest sourced from reference TRBV5-6 and TRBJ2-7, is DAGVTQSPTHLIKTRGQQVTLRCSPKSGHDTVSWYQQALGQGPQFIFQYYEEEERQRGNFPDRFSGHQFPNYSSELNVNALLLGDSALYLCASSYAAPTGGMYRYEQYFGPGTRLTVT.

The V call is TRBV7-9, the J call TRBJ1-2, with D perhaps matching TRBD1 (6 bases). V lost 1 base to trimming and J lost 2 bases, with 8 bases between them. The CDR3 contains 14 residues. Germline V gene data show CDR1 as SEHNR and CDR2 as FQNEAQ (reference sequence). The CDR3 sequence is CASSLDRANYGYTF. For the CDR3, the DNA is TGTGCCAGCAGCTTAGACAGGGCCAACTATGGCTACACCTTC.

The gene calls are TRBV11-2 and TRBJ2-3; possibly TRBD2 for D (5 bases). This CDR3 is 14 amino acids long. V was shortened by 2 bases and J by 2 bases, with 8 bases between the two germline ends. CDR1 and CDR2 from the germline V gene are SGHAT and FQNNGV. The CDR3 nucleotides are TGTGCCAGCAGCTTAACGGGGTTCACAGATACGCAGTATTTT. It codes for CASSLTGFTDTQYF.

V gene TRBV7-2 combines with J gene TRBJ2-6; D is undetermined. V lost 6 bases to trimming and J lost 0 bases, with 9 bases between them. This CDR3 spans 15 amino acids. Germline V CDR1 and CDR2: SGHTA, FQGNSA. CDR3 amino acids: CASRRPGSGANVLTF. CDR3 nucleotide sequence: TGTGCCAGCAGACGTCCCGGCTCTGGGGCCAACGTCCTGACTTTC.

The chain employs TRBV5-4 and TRBJ2-2; D not resolved. This CDR3 is 13 amino acids long. Germline V gives CDR1 SGHNT, CDR2 YYREEE (reference sequence). Between the trimmed V and J ends, which lost 7 bases and 4 bases, there was a span of 11 bases. The CDR3 is CASQLPFTGELFF. CDR3 DNA sequence: TGTGCCAGCCAACTTCCATTCACCGGGGAGCTGTTTTTT.

The rearrangement joins TRBV7-2 to TRBJ2-5, with TRBD2 identical over 12 bases. The CDR3 covers 15 residues. V gave up 3 bases and J gave up 4 bases; unmatched junction bases: 3. Germline CDR1 reads SGHTA; CDR2 reads FQGNSA. The CDR3 loop is CASSFPSGGGETQYF. The CDR3 DNA is TGTGCCAGCAGCTTCCCTAGCGGGGGGGGAGAGACCCAGTACTTC.

This clone has a single count. This may be a read error: a much more frequent sequence differs by one nucleotide. The chain is built from TRBV9 and TRBJ2-1; 8 nucleotides line up with TRBD2. CDR3 length equals 14 residues. Trimming removed 9 bases from V and 7 bases from J; junction bases left unmatched: 12. Germline CDR1 reads SGDLS; CDR2 reads YYNGEE. The CDR3 here is CATTRGGAGNEQFF. CDR3 coding DNA: TGTGCCACCACCCGGGGGGGGGCGGGGAATGAGCAGTTCTTC.

This sequence joins TRBV2 and TRBJ2-6, with D perhaps TRBD1 (5 bases). Germline CDR1 is SNHLY and CDR2 is FYNNEI. V was shortened by 7 bases and J by 0 bases, with 13 bases between the two germline ends. The CDR3 extends over 16 amino acids. DNA for the CDR3: TGTGCCAGCACCACAGGAAGGTACTCTGGGGCCAACGTCCTGACTTTC. Its protein is CASTTGRYSGANVLTF.

This chain joins TRBV29-1 and TRBJ2-1, with 9 bases identical to TRBD2. The CDR3 sequence is 14 residues long. Germline V CDR1 and CDR2: SQVTM, ANQGSEA. After removal of 4 bases from V and 10 bases from J, the junction contained 11 bases not matched to a gene. CDR3 DNA: TGCAGCGTTGGCGGCCTAGCGGGGTTTCGGGAGCAGTTCTTC. This encodes CSVGGLAGFREQFF.

The chain uses TRBV18 and TRBJ1-2; 9 positions match TRBD1. Losses at the gene ends were 3 bases for V and 7 bases for J; bases not matched to a gene: 3. The CDR3 runs 13 residues. From germline, CDR1 is KGHSH and CDR2 LQKENI. The CDR3 DNA reads as TGTGCCAGCTCACCGGGACAGGGTGTTGGCTACACCTTC. It yields the protein CASSPGQGVGYTF.

The V call is TRBV19, the J call TRBJ2-3; 8 nucleotides line up with TRBD2. After removal of 5 bases from V and 2 bases from J, the junction contained 6 bases not matched to a gene. CDR3 size: 15 residues. The V gene's germline CDR1 is LNHDA and CDR2 SQIVND (reference sequence). In nucleotides, the CDR3 is TGTGCCAGTAGTCGGACTAGCTCGGTCACAGATACGCAGTATTTT. The encoded protein is CASSRTSSVTDTQYF.

The gene calls are TRBV6-2 or TRBV6-3 and TRBJ2-1, with 9 positions matching TRBD2. Germline CDR1 is MNHEY and CDR2 is SVGEGT. V was clipped by 4 bases and J by 5 bases; unmatched bases: 3. The CDR3 totals 14 residues. The CDR3 sequence: CASSSERGDNEQFF. The CDR3 nucleotides read TGTGCCAGCAGTTCTGAGCGGGGGGACAATGAGCAGTTCTTC.

This clone has a single count. The chain employs TRBV7-2 and TRBJ1-1, with 8 bases fitting TRBD1. The germline gives CDR1 SGHTA, CDR2 FQGNSA. V lost 4 bases and J lost 4; bases outside the gene matches: 17. The CDR3 length is 18 residues. The chain's CDR3 is CASSSTTYRTGRITEAFF. The CDR3 DNA reads as TGTGCCAGCAGCTCCACGACCTATAGGACAGGGAGGATCACTGAAGCTTTCTTT. The complete variable domain, with remaining parts taken from reference TRBV7-2 and TRBJ1-1, reads GAGVSQSPSNKVTEKGKDVELRCDPISGHTALYWYRQSLGQGLEFLIYFQGNSAPDKSGLPSDRFSAERTGGSVSTLTIQRTQQEDSAVYLCASSSTTYRTGRITEAFFGQGTRLTVV.

This clone was seen many times. This rearrangement joins TRBV15 to TRBJ2-1; possible D gene TRBD1, 6 bases. The CDR3 is 16 residues long. Trimming removed 1 base at V and 2 bases at J, with 12 bases between. Germline CDR1 reads LNHNV; CDR2 reads YYDKDF (reference sequence). The CDR3 nucleotides read TGTGCCACCAGCAGAGGTGACAGGAAGGCCTACAATGAGCAGTTCTTC. Its translation is CATSRGDRKAYNEQFF.

The rearrangement links TRBV19 to TRBJ2-7, with D perhaps matching TRBD1 (6 bases). The CDR3 totals 15 residues. Germline CDR1 LNHDA, CDR2 SQIVND (reference sequence). The V end was cut by 0 bases, the J end by 0 bases, with 9 bases between. The CDR3: CASSIDRGSSYEQYF. CDR3 DNA: TGTGCCAGTAGTATAGACAGGGGAAGCTCCTACGAGCAGTACTTC.

V usage is TRBV9 and J usage is TRBJ1-4; D might be TRBD1 (6 bases). The V gene lost 0 bases and the J gene lost 8 bases, with 11 bases spanning the gap. The germline CDR1 and CDR2 sequences are SGDLS and YYNGEE. This CDR3 contains 14 residues. In DNA, the CDR3 is TGTGCCAGCAGCGTAGAGGGGGAGAGCGAAAAACTGTTTTTT. Amino acids: CASSVEGESEKLFF. Combining the CDR3 with reference TRBV9 and TRBJ1-4 gives the whole variable domain DSGVTQTPKHLITATGQRVTLRCSPRSGDLSVYWYQQSLDQGLQFLIQYYNGEERAKGNILERFSAQQFPDLHSELNLSSLELGDSALYFCASSVEGESEKLFFGSGTQLSVL.

J is TRBJ1-1 and V is TRBV10-1, with D perhaps matching TRBD1 (5 bases). The CDR3 is made up of 13 amino acids. The germline V gene has CDR1 WNHNN and CDR2 SYGVQD (reference sequence). Trimming removed 3 bases at V and 5 bases at J, with 10 bases between. The CDR3 loop reads CASSERGETEAFF. For the CDR3, the DNA is TGCGCCAGCAGTGAACGGGGGGAAACTGAAGCTTTCTTT.

The chain couples TRBV7-2 to TRBJ2-1; 7 bases fit TRBD1. The CDR3 length is 14 residues. In germline, CDR1 is SGHTA, CDR2 FQGNSA. The ends lost 0 bases at V and 12 bases at J; junction bases unmatched: 8. The CDR3 DNA reads as TGTGCCAGCAGCTTAGCTCCGGGGACAGTAGGGCAGTTCTTC. Translated: CASSLAPGTVGQFF.

V and J are TRBV7-2 and TRBJ1-2; 7 positions agree with TRBD1. Per germline, CDR1 SGHTA and CDR2 FQGNSA. CDR3 length equals 18 residues. V shed 3 bases, J shed 0 bases, and the junction held 13 bases outside the gene matches. CDR3 coding DNA: TGTGCCAGCAGCTTCAAAGGGGGCAGTTCCTCTGCTAACTATGGCTACACCTTC. It yields the protein CASSFKGGSSSANYGYTF. Full variable domain (rest looked up from reference TRBV7-2 and TRBJ1-2): GAGVSQSPSNKVTEKGKDVELRCDPISGHTALYWYRQSLGQGLEFLIYFQGNSAPDKSGLPSDRFSAERTGGSVSTLTIQRTQQEDSAVYLCASSFKGGSSSANYGYTFGSGTRLTVV.

The chain combines TRBV28 with TRBJ2-3; maybe TRBD2 (7 bases). V lost 1 base, J lost 2 bases, and 10 bases lay in between. This CDR3 has 15 residues. The germline V gene encodes CDR1 MDHEN and CDR2 SYDVKM. CDR3 in DNA: TGTGCCAGCAGTTTATTAGGGGGGGCCACAGATACGCAGTATTTT. Its translation is CASSLLGGATDTQYF.

The J gene is TRBJ1-1, the V gene TRBV4-2; no firm D call. The CDR3 extends over 14 amino acids. Germline-derived CDR1 and CDR2 are LGHNA and YNFKEQ. V was clipped by 0 bases and J by 6 bases, with 11 bases between them. CDR3 protein: CASSQEARVPEAFF. The CDR3 bases are TGTGCCAGCAGCCAAGAAGCGAGGGTGCCTGAAGCTTTCTTT.

This chain uses TRBV6-6 with TRBJ2-3; 8 nucleotides line up with TRBD1. Germline V gene data show CDR1 as MNHNY and CDR2 as SVGAGI (reference sequence). V shed 5 bases and J 4 bases; nucleotides not matched to a gene: 11. The CDR3 runs 16 residues. In nucleotides, the CDR3 is TGTGCCAGCAGTGGACAGGGAGTATTACAGGCAGATACGCAGTATTTT. The encoded protein is CASSGQGVLQADTQYF.

This chain uses TRBV5-1 with TRBJ1-2, with 7 bases lining up with TRBD1. Germline CDR1 is SGHRS and CDR2 is YFSETQ. The CDR3 consists of 16 residues. The V segment lost 3 bases and the J segment 3 bases; nucleotides outside the gene matches: 11. The chain's CDR3 is CASSWGDRDPDYGYTF. The CDR3 coding sequence is TGCGCCAGCAGCTGGGGCGACAGGGACCCTGACTATGGCTACACCTTC. Full variable domain (missing parts from reference TRBV5-1 and TRBJ1-2): KAGVTQTPRYLIKTRGQQVTLSCSPISGHRSVSWYQQTPGQGLQFLFEYFSETQRNKGNFPGRFSGRQFSNSRSEMNVSTLELGDSALYLCASSWGDRDPDYGYTFGSGTRLTVV.

The V and J genes are TRBV7-6 and TRBJ1-1, with a tentative D call TRBD1 (6 bases). The CDR3 is made up of 16 amino acids. Between the trimmed V and J ends, which lost 6 bases and 7 bases, there was a span of 24 bases. Germline CDR1 is SGHVS and CDR2 is FNYEAQ. The CDR3 here is CASSQTDRPTHGEAFF. The CDR3 nucleotides read TGTGCCAGCAGTCAGACTGACAGGCCCACTCATGGTGAAGCTTTCTTT.

The V gene is TRBV5-1, the J gene TRBJ1-5, with TRBD1 as a possible D gene (5 bases). Between the trimmed V and J ends, which lost 4 bases and 3 bases, there was a span of 11 bases. This CDR3 has 14 amino acids. The germline gives CDR1 SGHRS, CDR2 YFSETQ. The CDR3 loop reads CASSPGGVNQPQHF. The CDR3 coding sequence is TGCGCCAGCAGCCCGGGGGGAGTCAATCAGCCCCAGCATTTT. The whole variable domain, filled in from reference TRBV5-1 and TRBJ1-5, reads KAGVTQTPRYLIKTRGQQVTLSCSPISGHRSVSWYQQTPGQGLQFLFEYFSETQRNKGNFPGRFSGRQFSNSRSEMNVSTLELGDSALYLCASSPGGVNQPQHFGDGTRLSIL.